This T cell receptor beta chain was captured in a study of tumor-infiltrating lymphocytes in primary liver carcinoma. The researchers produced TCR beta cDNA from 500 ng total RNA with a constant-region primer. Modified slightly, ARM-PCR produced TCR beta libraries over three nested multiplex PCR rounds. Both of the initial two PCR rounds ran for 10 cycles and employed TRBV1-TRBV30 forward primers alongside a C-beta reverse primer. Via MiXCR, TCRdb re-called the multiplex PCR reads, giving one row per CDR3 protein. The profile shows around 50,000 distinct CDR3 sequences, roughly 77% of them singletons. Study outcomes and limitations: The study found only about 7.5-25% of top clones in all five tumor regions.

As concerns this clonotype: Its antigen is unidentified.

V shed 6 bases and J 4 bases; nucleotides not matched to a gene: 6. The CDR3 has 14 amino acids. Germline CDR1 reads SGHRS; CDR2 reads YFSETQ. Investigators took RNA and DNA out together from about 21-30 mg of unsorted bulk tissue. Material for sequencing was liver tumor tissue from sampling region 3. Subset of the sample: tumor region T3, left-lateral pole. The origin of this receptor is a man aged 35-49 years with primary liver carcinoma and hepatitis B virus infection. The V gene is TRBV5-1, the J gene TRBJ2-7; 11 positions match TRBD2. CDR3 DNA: TGCGCCAGCATCATAGCGGGAGGGGGATACGAGCAGTACTTC. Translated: CASIIAGGGYEQYF.